The rows below give T cell receptor beta chains drawn from one sample of a study of shared clonotypes between healthy human individuals. Generated by immunoSEQ multiplex PCR, the TCRdb table keeps only in-frame clones and is missing some. The profile shows about 500,000 clones, over 60% of them singletons. Material: PBMCs. The receptor set was obtained from a woman between 40 and 50 years old in good health. Some clones in this sample may be carry-over from other donors' samples. Both conserved end residues are part of each CDR3. A D gene is named only where the DNA matches it firmly. The size field is filled for only some rows; it gives once, few, many or a size class.

D	size	V	J	CDR3	DNA
TRBD2	.	TRBV7-8	TRBJ2-2	CASSFSSGTYTGELFF	TGTGCCAGCAGCTTCTCTAGCGGGACCTACACCGGGGAGCTGTTTTTT
.	once	TRBV28	TRBJ1-2	CASRLRGPRENDGYTF	TGTGCCAGCAGACTCAGAGGGCCCAGGGAGAATGATGGCTACACCTTC
.	few	TRBV29-1	TRBJ2-6	CSVEGSGANVLTF	TGCAGCGTTGAGGGGTCTGGGGCCAACGTCCTGACTTTC
TRBD1	.	TRBV19	TRBJ2-7	CASRRTGGNVYEQYF	TGTGCCAGTAGACGGACAGGGGGCAACGTCTACGAGCAGTACTTC
.	.	TRBV5-1	TRBJ2-7	CASSLGRGSYEQYF	TGCGCCAGCAGCTTGGGACGGGGATCCTACGAGCAGTACTTC
.	.	TRBV23-1	TRBJ2-1	CASSRPANDEQFF	TGCGCCAGCAGTCGCCCGGCGAACGATGAGCAGTTCTTC
.	.	TRBV10-3	TRBJ2-5	CAISVRNGETQYF	TGTGCCATCAGTGTCCGTAATGGAGAGACCCAGTACTTC
.	.	TRBV5-4	TRBJ2-7	CASSLGGYEQYF	TGTGCCAGCAGCTTGGGAGGCTACGAGCAGTACTTC
.	.	TRBV5-5	TRBJ1-1	CASSTRQMNTEAFF	TGTGCCAGCAGCACAAGACAAATGAACACTGAAGCTTTCTTT
.	.	TRBV6-1	TRBJ2-1	CASSENSADYNEQFF	TGTGCCAGCAGTGAAAACTCCGCGGACTACAATGAGCAGTTCTTC
.	.	TRBV27	TRBJ1-2	CASSLYGHPRFGYTF	TGTGCCAGCAGTTTATATGGACACCCGAGATTTGGCTACACCTTC
.	.	TRBV18	TRBJ2-1	CASSPPIFVLGTLGGNEQFF	TGTGCCAGCTCACCACCGATTTTTGTCCTGGGGACCCTGGGAGGCAATGAGCAGTTCTTC
.	.	TRBV6-1	TRBJ1-5	CASSGPNSNQPQHF	TGTGCCAGCAGTGGGCCCAATAGCAATCAGCCCCAGCATTTT
TRBD2	.	TRBV6-5	TRBJ2-7	CASRTTSDPSYEQYF	TGTGCCAGCAGAACCACTAGCGACCCCTCCTACGAGCAGTACTTC
.	many	TRBV28	TRBJ1-4	CASSFNEKLFF	TGTGCCAGCAGTTTTAATGAAAAACTGTTTTTT
.	.	TRBV4-2	TRBJ1-4	CASSQVGRSGRKLFF	TGTGCCAGCAGCCAAGTGGGCAGGTCGGGGAGGAAACTGTTTTTT
TRBD2	.	TRBV5-1	TRBJ2-7	CASSLRTSGSSYEQYF	TGCGCCAGCAGCCTAAGGACTAGCGGGAGCTCCTACGAGCAGTACTTC
.	.	TRBV7-9	TRBJ2-3	CASSLMTGRGTDTQYF	TGTGCCAGCAGTCTTATGACGGGGCGAGGAACAGATACGCAGTATTTT
.	.	TRBV28	TRBJ1-1	CASSPPLRINTEAFF	TGTGCCAGCAGTCCCCCCCTTCGCATTAACACTGAAGCTTTCTTT
.	.	TRBV2	TRBJ1-5	CASSEAVRSNQPQHF	TGTGCCAGCAGTGAGGCAGTGAGGAGCAATCAGCCCCAGCATTTT
TRBD2	once	TRBV4-2	TRBJ2-3	CASTLLAGDLTDTQYF	TGTGCCAGCACCTTACTAGCGGGAGATCTCACAGATACGCAGTATTTT
TRBD1	.	TRBV5-4	TRBJ1-1	CASSPWTGIADTEAFF	TGTGCCAGCAGCCCGTGGACAGGGATTGCGGACACTGAAGCTTTCTTT
.	.	TRBV5-6	TRBJ2-3	CASSLSGSTDTQYF	TGTGCCAGCAGCTTGTCCGGGAGCACAGATACGCAGTATTTT
.	.	TRBV12-5	TRBJ1-2	CASGLSGGNYGYTF	TGTGCTAGTGGTTTGAGTGGTGGTAACTATGGCTACACCTTC
.	.	TRBV4-1	TRBJ2-1	CASSPGPPSYNEQFF	TGCGCCAGCAGCCCGGGCCCCCCATCCTACAATGAGCAGTTCTTC
.	.	TRBV7-8	TRBJ2-3	CASSLGSQLDTQYF	TGTGCCAGCAGCTTAGGTTCGCAATTAGATACGCAGTATTTT
.	few	TRBV27	TRBJ1-1	CASSLGGGGNTEAFF	TGTGCCAGCAGTTTAGGTGGGGGAGGGAACACTGAAGCTTTCTTT
.	.	TRBV5-1	TRBJ2-5	CASSLATAFQETQYF	TGCGCCAGCAGCTTGGCGACTGCCTTCCAAGAGACCCAGTACTTC
TRBD2	.	TRBV15	TRBJ2-5	CATSKGLVEETQYF	TGTGCCACCAGCAAGGGACTAGTCGAAGAGACCCAGTACTTC